This T cell receptor (beta chain) was profiled in a study of T cell changes during pregnancy in multiple sclerosis (dated by TCRdb to about 2019). Broadly, across the study: In women with multiple sclerosis, the researchers looked at how the T cell repertoire shifted as pregnancy progressed.

Turning to this clone: The antigen this receptor binds is unknown. The record has no base qualities; no much larger clone is one base away.

Libraries were made using the immunoSEQ multiplex PCR assay. The immuneACCESS repertoire file appears here via TCRdb, limited to in-frame rearrangements. These files lack a portion of the clones; in checked studies, under half of the deficit traces to unresolved V genes, and the cause of the others is not known. Across this sample there are 50,000 to 70,000 clones, with 90% to 95% seen only once. 0.85% to 1% of the sample belongs to the ten largest clones. V drops 4 bases and J drops 2 bases, leaving 13 bases in between. The CDR3 measures 15 amino acids from cysteine to phenylalanine. CDR3 DNA only is kept here, 45 bases in frame from base 1. The germline V gene gives CDR1 as KGHSH and CDR2 as LQKENI.

This TCR came from a female donor with multiple sclerosis, enrolled in a pregnancy study. The sequence joins TRBV18 to TRBJ2-3; TRBD2 is possibly the D segment (5 matching bases). Sample: peripheral blood, taken in the first trimester of pregnancy. Here the CDR3 is given as CASSHTRVPTDTQYF. The DNA sequence reads TGTGCCAGCTCACACACTAGGGTACCCACAGATACGCAGTATTTT.